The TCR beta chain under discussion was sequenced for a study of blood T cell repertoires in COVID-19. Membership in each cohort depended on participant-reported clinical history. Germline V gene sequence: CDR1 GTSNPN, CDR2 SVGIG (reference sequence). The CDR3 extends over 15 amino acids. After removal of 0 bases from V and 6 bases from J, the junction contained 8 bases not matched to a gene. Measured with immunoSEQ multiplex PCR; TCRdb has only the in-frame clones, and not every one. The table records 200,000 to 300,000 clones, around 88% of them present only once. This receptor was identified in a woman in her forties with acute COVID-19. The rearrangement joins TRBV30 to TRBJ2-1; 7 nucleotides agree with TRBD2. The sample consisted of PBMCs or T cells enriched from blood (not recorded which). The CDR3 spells CAWSVPGGSLNEQFF. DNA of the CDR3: TGTGCCTGGAGTGTACCAGGCGGGAGCCTCAATGAGCAGTTCTTC.